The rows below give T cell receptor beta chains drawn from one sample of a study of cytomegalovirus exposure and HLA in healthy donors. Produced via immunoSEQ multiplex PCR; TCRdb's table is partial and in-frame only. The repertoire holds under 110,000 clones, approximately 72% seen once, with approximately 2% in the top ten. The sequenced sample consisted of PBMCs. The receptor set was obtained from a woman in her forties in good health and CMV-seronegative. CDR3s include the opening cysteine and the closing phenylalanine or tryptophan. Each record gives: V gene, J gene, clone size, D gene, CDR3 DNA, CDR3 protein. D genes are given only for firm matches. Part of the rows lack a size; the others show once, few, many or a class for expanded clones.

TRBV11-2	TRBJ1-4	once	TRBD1	TGTGCCAGCAGCTTAGGTTCGGGACAGGGTATGGGAAAACTGTTTTTT	CASSLGSGQGMGKLFF
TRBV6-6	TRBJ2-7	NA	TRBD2	TGTGCCAGCAGTTACCGGACTAGCGGGTCTGCCTACGAGCAGTACTTC	CASSYRTSGSAYEQYF
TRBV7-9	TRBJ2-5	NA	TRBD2	TGTTCCAGCAGCGTCTGGACTAGTGCGTTACTTGAGACCCAGTACTTC	CSSSVWTSALLETQYF
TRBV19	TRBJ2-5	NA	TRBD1	TGTGCCAGTAGTATGATGGGACAGAGCCAAGAGACCCAGTACTTC	CASSMMGQSQETQYF
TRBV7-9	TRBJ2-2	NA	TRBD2	TGTGCCAGCAGCTTACAGCTAGCGGGAGGCACCGGGGAGCTGTTTTTT	CASSLQLAGGTGELFF
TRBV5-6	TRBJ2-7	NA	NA	TGTGCCAGCAGCGCCTCGCGCTACGAGCAGTACTTC	CASSASRYEQYF
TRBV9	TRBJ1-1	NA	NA	TGTGCCAGCAGCGTAGCTCCCCTCGGTAGGCAGGGTGGCACTGAAGCTTTCTTT	CASSVAPLGRQGGTEAFF
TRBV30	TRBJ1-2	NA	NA	TGTGCCTGGAGCGAGACACTTGGCTACACCTTC	CAWSETLGYTF
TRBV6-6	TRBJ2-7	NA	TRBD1	TGTGCCAGCAGTTACCGGGACAGGGAAGCCGAGCAGTACTTC	CASSYRDREAEQYF
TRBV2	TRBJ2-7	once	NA	TGTGCCGGCAGTGTCGAAAAAGCCACGGAGCAGTACTTC	CAGSVEKATEQYF
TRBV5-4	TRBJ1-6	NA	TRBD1	TGTGCCAGCAGCACGGGACAGAACAGAGATTCACCCCTCCACTTT	CASSTGQNRDSPLHF
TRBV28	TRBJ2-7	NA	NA	TGTGCCAGCAGTTTCAATTTCCGGGACTTATCATACGAGCAGTACTTC	CASSFNFRDLSYEQYF
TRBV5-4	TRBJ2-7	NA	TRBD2	TGTGCCAGCAGCTCGCCTAGCGGTTCGCGTTCCTACGAGCAGTACTTC	CASSSPSGSRSYEQYF
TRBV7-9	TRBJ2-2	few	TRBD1	TGTGCCAGCAGCCACACAGGGGTTCCCGGGGAGCTGTTTTTT	CASSHTGVPGELFF
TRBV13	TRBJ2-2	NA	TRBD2	TGTGCCAGCATAAACGGGGGGTCGGCCGGGGAGCTGTTTTTT	CASINGGSAGELFF
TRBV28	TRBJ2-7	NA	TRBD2	TGTGCCAGCAGACTAGCGGGTCCCTACGAGCAGTACTTC	CASRLAGPYEQYF
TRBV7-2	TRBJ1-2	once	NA	TGTGCCAGCAGCTTAGAATCGGGGAGGATTCGATCACCCTATGGCTACACCTTC	CASSLESGRIRSPYGYTF
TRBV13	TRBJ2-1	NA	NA	TGTGCCAGCAGCTTTTCAAATGAGCAGTTCTTC	CASSFSNEQFF
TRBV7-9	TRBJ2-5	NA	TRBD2	TGTGCCAGCAGCTTAATTGGGGGGGGTTTACAAGAGACCCAGTACTTC	CASSLIGGGLQETQYF
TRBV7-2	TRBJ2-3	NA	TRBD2	TGTGCCAGCAGCTTAGTAGCGGGAGGGCACACAGATACGCAGTATTTT	CASSLVAGGHTDTQYF
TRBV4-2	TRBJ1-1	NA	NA	TGTGCCAGCAGCCAAGAGGCAGGGAACACTGAAGCTTTCTTT	CASSQEAGNTEAFF
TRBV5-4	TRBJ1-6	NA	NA	TGTGCCAGCAGCTGGCTGGGGGGGGCCAGCTCCTATAATTCACCCCTCCACTTT	CASSWLGGASSYNSPLHF
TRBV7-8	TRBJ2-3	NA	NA	TGTGCCAGCAGCATACAGGGAGGCACAGATACGCAGTATTTT	CASSIQGGTDTQYF
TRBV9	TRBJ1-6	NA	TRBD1	TGTGCCAGCAGCGTAGAGCCCGGGACAGTCTATAATTCACCCCTCCACTTT	CASSVEPGTVYNSPLHF
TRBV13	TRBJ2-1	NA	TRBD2	TGTGCCAGCAGCTCCCGGACTAGCGGGAGTCTCAATGAGCAGTTCTTC	CASSSRTSGSLNEQFF
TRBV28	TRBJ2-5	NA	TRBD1	TGTGCCAGCAGTGGGGACAGGAGAGAGCAGTACTTC	CASSGDRREQYF
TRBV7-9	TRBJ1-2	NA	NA	TGTGCCAGCAGCTTAGGAGCATATGGCTACACCTTC	CASSLGAYGYTF
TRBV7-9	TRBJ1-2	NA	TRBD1	TGTGCCAGCAGCTACGATCCGGGACAGGGGAGGGATGGCTACACCTTC	CASSYDPGQGRDGYTF
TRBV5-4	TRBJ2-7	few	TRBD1	TGTGCCAGCAGCTTGGGTGGGACAGACCCCTACGAGCAGTACTTC	CASSLGGTDPYEQYF
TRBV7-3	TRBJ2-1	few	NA	TGTGCCAGCAGCCCGGACAGTGGCTCCTACAATGAGCAGTTCTTC	CASSPDSGSYNEQFF
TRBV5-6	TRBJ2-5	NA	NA	TGTGCCAGCAGCTTCGGGGGGCTCCTCCAAGAGACCCAGTACTTC	CASSFGGLLQETQYF
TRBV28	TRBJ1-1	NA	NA	TGTGCCAGCAGTTTCCGGGTCACTGAAGCTTTCTTT	CASSFRVTEAFF
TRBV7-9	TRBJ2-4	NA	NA	TGTGCCAGCAGCTTAGGAGGGTTGGCCAAAAACATTCAGTACTTC	CASSLGGLAKNIQYF
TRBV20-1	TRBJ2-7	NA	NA	TGCAGTGCGAAGGACTACTACGAGCAGTACTTC	CSAKDYYEQYF
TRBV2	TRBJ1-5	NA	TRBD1	TGTGCCAGCAGTGGTGAGGGACAGGGTACCCGGCCCCAGCATTTT	CASSGEGQGTRPQHF
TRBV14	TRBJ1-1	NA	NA	TGTGCCAGCAGCCAAGACAGGGGCACTGAAGCTTTCTTT	CASSQDRGTEAFF
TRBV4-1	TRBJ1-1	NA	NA	TGCGCCAGCAGCCTCTTACCCGGAGAGGGGGGGATGAACACTGAAGCTTTCTTT	CASSLLPGEGGMNTEAFF
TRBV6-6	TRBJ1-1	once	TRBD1	TGTGCCAGTCACAGGGGAGAAGGTGAAGCTTTCTTT	CASHRGEGEAFF
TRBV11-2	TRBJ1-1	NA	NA	TGTGCCAGCAGCGAGTCAAAGGGGAGGACTGAAGCTTTCTTT	CASSESKGRTEAFF
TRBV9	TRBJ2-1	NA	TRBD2	TGTGCCAGCAGCGTAGATACCGCGCGGCTAGCGGGAGCACCTTACAATGAGCAGTTCTTC	CASSVDTARLAGAPYNEQFF
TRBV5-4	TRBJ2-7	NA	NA	TGTGCCAGCAGCGAGGTAGGGGCAAGAAGCGACGAGCAGTACTTC	CASSEVGARSDEQYF
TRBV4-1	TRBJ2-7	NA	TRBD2	TGCGCCAGCAGCCAAGATCCACCAGCGGGAGGTTTATACGAGCAGTACTTC	CASSQDPPAGGLYEQYF
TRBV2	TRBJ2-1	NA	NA	TGTGCCAGCAGTGCCCCTAGTACTGAGCAGTTCTTC	CASSAPSTEQFF
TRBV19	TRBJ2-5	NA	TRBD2	TGTGCCAGTAGTACTAGCGGGAGGGCCCAAGAGACCCAGTACTTC	CASSTSGRAQETQYF
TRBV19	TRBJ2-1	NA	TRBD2	TGTGCCAGTATGGCTAGCGGGGGGGGCAATGAGCAGTTCTTC	CASMASGGGNEQFF
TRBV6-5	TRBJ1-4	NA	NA	TGTGCCAGCAGTTACTCGCGGAGGGATGAAAAACTGTTTTTT	CASSYSRRDEKLFF
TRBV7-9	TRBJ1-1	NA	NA	TGTGCCAGCAGCTTAGAGGCGGGTATGGGCACTGAAGCTTTCTTT	CASSLEAGMGTEAFF
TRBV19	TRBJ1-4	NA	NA	TGTGCCAGTGGCAGGGATAAACTGTTTTTT	CASGRDKLFF
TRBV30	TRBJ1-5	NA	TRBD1	TGTGCCTGGGAACCGGGACAGGGGAATCAGCCCCAGCATTTT	CAWEPGQGNQPQHF
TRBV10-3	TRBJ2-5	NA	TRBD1	TGTGCCATCAGTGACCGACAGGGGGAGACCCAGTACTTC	CAISDRQGETQYF
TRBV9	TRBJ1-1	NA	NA	TGTGCCAGCAGCTCAGGGGCGGGGGCCCTGAACACTGAAGCTTTCTTT	CASSSGAGALNTEAFF
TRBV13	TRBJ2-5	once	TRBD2	TGTGCCAGCAGCTTAACCACCAGGCTAGCGGGGGCATGGGAGACCCAGTACTTC	CASSLTTRLAGAWETQYF
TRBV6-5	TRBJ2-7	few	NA	TGTGCCAGCAGTCACTCCTCCTACGAGCAGTACTTC	CASSHSSYEQYF
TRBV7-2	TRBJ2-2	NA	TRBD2	TGTGCCAGCAGCAGAACCGCGGGGGGCGAAGGGACCGGGGAGCTGTTTTTT	CASSRTAGGEGTGELFF
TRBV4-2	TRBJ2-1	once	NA	TGTGCCAGCAGCCAAGAGGGGGGCGGAGGGGGCGGGGGGAATGAGCAGTTCTTC	CASSQEGGGGGGGNEQFF
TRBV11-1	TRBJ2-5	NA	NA	TGTGCCAGCAGCCGGAAAGACTTGCTAGAGACCCAGTACTTC	CASSRKDLLETQYF
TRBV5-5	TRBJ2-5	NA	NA	TGTGCCAGCAGCTTGGTGGGGCAGAAAGAGACCCAGTACTTC	CASSLVGQKETQYF
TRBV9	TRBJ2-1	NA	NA	TGTGCCAGCAGCCCTGGACTGAGCTCCTACAATGAGCAGTTCTTC	CASSPGLSSYNEQFF
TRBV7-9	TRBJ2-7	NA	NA	TGTGCCAGCAGAACGGACCAGGGATCATTATATTCCGAGCAGTACTTC	CASRTDQGSLYSEQYF